This T cell receptor beta chain was identified in a study of blood T cell repertoires in COVID-19. With V trimmed by 6 bases and J by 0 bases, 9 bases remained unmatched. This CDR3 is built from 17 residues. Germline lookup yields CDR1 MRHNA and CDR2 SNTAGT. The table came from immunoSEQ multiplex PCR; TCRdb's copy has only in-frame clones and leaves some out. The data show some 100,000 clones, with about 80% seen just once and under 35% held by the top ten. Sequencing input: peripheral blood. The chain recombines TRBV6-4 with TRBJ2-1; TRBD2 matches at 9 bases. The sequence was collected from a man aged 65 to 85 with active or convalescent COVID-19. This CDR3 is CASSLSGGPSSYNEQFF. In DNA, the CDR3 is TGTGCCAGCAGCCTTAGCGGGGGACCAAGCTCCTACAATGAGCAGTTCTTC.